This T cell receptor (beta chain) emerged from a study of T cell repertoires in cytomegalovirus infection. Study summary: In the study, CMV epitopes included recently identified HLA-C-restricted and well-studied HLA-B-restricted ones. A matching HLA type, together with CMV infection, was signaled by public TCR beta signatures.

CDR3 length: 14 residues. V was trimmed by 3 bases and J by 0 bases, leaving 8 bases between them. Using its own MiXCR run on the reads, TCRdb lists one record per CDR3 protein. Found here are some 350,000 distinct CDR3 sequences, just under 30% of them singletons; the top ten hold 15% to 20%. Study conclusions and caveats: Dominating the ex vivo response were TCR beta clonotypes that were CMV-specific and HLA-C-restricted. Cumulative public TCR beta family frequency identified carriers of CMV plus the relevant HLA.

For this clonotype: Antigen: not known.

The sample was cultured PBMCs, taken from culture after CMV antigen stimulation. This TCR derives from a human donor in good health (CMV status not recorded). Some clones in this sample may be carry-over from other donors' samples. V gene TRBV12-3 or TRBV12-4 combines with J gene TRBJ1-1; D gene ambiguous. The CDR3 is CASSFAGVNTEAFF. CDR3 nucleotides: TGTGCCAGCAGTTTCGCTGGGGTGAACACTGAAGCTTTCTTT.